These T cell receptor beta chains were read from a single sample in a study of blood T cell repertoires in COVID-19. Repertoires were generated with immunoSEQ multiplex PCR, while TCRdb's copy carries only in-frame clones and drops some. The table shows approximately 100,000 clones, with about 85% occurring only once. The material sequenced was peripheral blood. Receptors were obtained from a human donor in a cohort sampled during active COVID-19. The CDR3 runs from the conserved cysteine through the conserved F or W. The D gene is left open where the match is weak. The listing skips clone size in some rows; elsewhere it reads once, few, many or a size class.

clone_size	v_call	d_call	j_call	cdr3_nt	cdr3_aa
-	TRBV11-3	-	TRBJ2-1	TGTGCCAGCAGCTCGGACTCGCGGAGTGAGCAGTTCTTC	CASSSDSRSEQFF
-	TRBV5-1	TRBD1	TRBJ2-7	TGCGCCAGCAGCCTGGGGACAGACTACGAGCAGTACTTC	CASSLGTDYEQYF
-	TRBV9	-	TRBJ2-3	TGTGCCAGCAGCCCGGACCTAGGAGGAGATACGCAGTATTTT	CASSPDLGGDTQYF
-	TRBV27	TRBD2	TRBJ2-3	TGTGCCAGCAGTTTATTCTACGGGGGGGTCAGCGATACGCAGTATTTT	CASSLFYGGVSDTQYF
-	TRBV7-9	-	TRBJ1-5	TGTGCCAGCAGCTTATGGGGGCCTATCAATCCCCAGCATTTT	CASSLWGPINPQHF
-	TRBV28	TRBD1	TRBJ1-1	TGTGCCAGTTTACAGGGGGGGAACACTGAAGCTTTCTTT	CASLQGGNTEAFF
-	TRBV28	-	TRBJ1-4	TGTGCCAGCAGTCCTACAGGGCGTAATGAAAAACTGTTTTTT	CASSPTGRNEKLFF
few	TRBV19	-	TRBJ1-6	TGTGCCAGTAGTATACCTTCGAGTTCACCCCTCCACTTT	CASSIPSSSPLHF
-	TRBV30	TRBD1	TRBJ2-4	TGTGCCTGGAGCGGACAGGGAAACATTCAGTACTTC	CAWSGQGNIQYF
once	TRBV18	TRBD1	TRBJ1-1	TGTGCCAGCTCACCCGGGACAGGGAATCCTGAAGCTTTCTTT	CASSPGTGNPEAFF
-	TRBV27	TRBD2	TRBJ2-7	TGTGCCAGCAGTTTAAGGACTAGCGGCGAGCAGTACTTC	CASSLRTSGEQYF
few	TRBV11-2	TRBD2	TRBJ2-7	TGTGCCAGCAGCTTCTCTAGTGGGGGGGTCCTCTACGAGCAGTACTTC	CASSFSSGGVLYEQYF
-	TRBV29-1	-	TRBJ1-5	TGCAGCGTTGAGACAGACAGCCTGGGCAATCAGCCCCAGCATTTT	CSVETDSLGNQPQHF
-	TRBV28	TRBD2	TRBJ2-1	TGTGCCAGCATGGAGGGCGGGAGGCCTTCCTACAATGAGCAGTTCTTC	CASMEGGRPSYNEQFF
once	TRBV7-8	-	TRBJ2-7	TGTGCCAGCAGCTCGCGAACAGGGTTCGAGCAGTACTTC	CASSSRTGFEQYF
-	TRBV6-2/TRBV6-3	TRBD1	TRBJ1-5	TGTGCCAGCAGCAGGGACAGAACATTCAATCAGCCCCAGCATTTT	CASSRDRTFNQPQHF